Listed below are T cell receptor beta chains from one sample, sequenced in a study of cytomegalovirus exposure and HLA in healthy donors. Only in-frame clones appear in the TCRdb table, and some are missing; sequencing was by immunoSEQ multiplex PCR. The data show about 140,000 clones, approximately 85% seen once. Sequencing was carried out using PBMCs. These receptors originate from a woman aged 40 to 49 in good health and CMV-seronegative. Each CDR3 is given without its conserved first and last residue. The order of the fields is V gene, CDR3 protein.

v_gene: TRBV19
CDR3aa: ASSIAAGLAVYEQY

v_gene: TRBV7-9
CDR3aa: SSSIETSGSHEQF

v_gene: TRBV13
CDR3aa: ASRTPPGQLTGELF

v_gene: TRBV5-1
CDR3aa: ASSSGQGARAGELF

v_gene: TRBV10-3
CDR3aa: AIRTTSGRDEQY

v_gene: TRBV10-2
CDR3aa: ATVSGSGEQY

v_gene: TRBV19
CDR3aa: ASSDRGRETQY

v_gene: TRBV9
CDR3aa: ASSVSGLAGSYEQY

v_gene: TRBV6-5
CDR3aa: ASSPTRRGDTQY

v_gene: TRBV5-1
CDR3aa: ASSRGLAGVDTQY

v_gene: TRBV4-1
CDR3aa: ASSPAAGGYNEQF

v_gene: TRBV5-4
CDR3aa: ASSPDPEDPNGYT

v_gene: TRBV6-6
CDR3aa: ASRPGNVVTDTQY

v_gene: TRBV7-2
CDR3aa: ASSLAAGLAPYEQY

v_gene: TRBV27
CDR3aa: ASSLNRGAYEQY

v_gene: TRBV6-5
CDR3aa: ASSHRDRTRAQH